This T cell receptor (beta chain) derives from a study of T cells after yellow fever vaccination. Study results and caveats: Most clones from primary vaccination were detected again post-booster (roughly 96% CD4, about 88% CD8).

Only a few counts were recorded for this clonotype. Its antigen is unidentified. Each CDR3 protein gets one entry after TCRdb re-called the 5' RACE reads with MiXCR. This table has hundreds of thousands of distinct CDR3 sequences, roughly 12% appearing once. J gave up 3 bases and V 5 bases, and 9 bases lay outside the gene matches. Germline lookup yields CDR1 SGHTA and CDR2 FQGTGA. The length of the CDR3 is 17 residues. Source: PBMCs, taken on the day of the yellow fever booster vaccination. The chain is built from TRBV7-3 and TRBJ2-7; 14 positions agree with TRBD2. The receptor's source is a man aged 25-45 years who received the YFV17D yellow fever vaccine. The CDR3 DNA is TGTGCCAGCAGCGGAGGGACTAGCGGGAGCCGTTTCTACGAGCAGTACTTC. It is translated as CASSGGTSGSRFYEQYF.